The next 31 T cell receptor beta chains were all read from a single sample in a study of glioma-infiltrating T cells. TCR alpha and beta CDR3 regions were amplified from RNA using iRepertoire nested multiplex PCR. One entry per CDR3 protein, called by TCRdb with MiXCR from the multiplex PCR reads. The sample records about 17,000 distinct CDR3 sequences, about 62% being singletons. The sequenced sample consisted of glioma tissue, nonneoplastic brain tissue, or PBMCs (not recorded which). These receptors were collected from a human donor with low-grade glioma or glioblastoma, undergoing nonglioma brain surgery, or in good health (not recorded which).

The chain links TRBV5-1 to TRBJ2-2, with a tentative D call TRBD1 (5 bases). The germline V gene encodes CDR1 SGHRS and CDR2 YFSETQ. V lost 0 bases to trimming and J lost 7 bases, with 13 bases between them. CDR3 length equals 15 residues. The CDR3 coding sequence is TGCGCCAGCAGCTTGGGACAGCAATCCCACGGGGAGCTGTTTTTT. Translation gives CASSLGQQSHGELFF.

This clonotype occurred once. The junction differs from germline at one of its ends, possibly a read error. The chain carries TRBV27 and TRBJ2-3; D is perhaps TRBD1 (6 bases). The length of the CDR3 is 16 residues. Germline V gene lookup returns CDR1 MNHEY and CDR2 SMNVEV (reference sequence). The CDR3 protein is CATKALTQGSTDTQYF. Written as DNA, the CDR3 is TGTGCCACCAAGGCGCTTACACAGGGCAGCACAGATACACAGTATTTT.

This clonotype was detected only once. The rearrangement uses TRBV6-5 and TRBJ2-2, with 9 bases that match TRBD2. CDR3 length equals 15 residues. V lost 8 bases, J lost 6 bases, and 10 bases stayed unmatched. Germline CDR1 reads MNHEY; CDR2 reads SVGAGI. The CDR3 is CASRGLAGFPGELFF. The CDR3 DNA reads TGTGCCAGCCGGGGGCTAGCGGGGTTCCCCGGGGAGCTGTTTTTT.

The chain links TRBV6-5 to TRBJ2-3; 8 nucleotides line up with TRBD2. Germline values: CDR1 MNHEY, CDR2 SVGAGI. The CDR3 length is 19 residues. The ends lost 6 bases at V and 2 bases at J; junction bases unmatched: 19. CDR3 protein: CASSPDSILAELFTDTQYF. CDR3 coding DNA: TGTGCCAGCAGCCCAGATTCTATACTAGCGGAGTTATTCACAGATACGCAGTATTTT.

This chain links TRBV20-1 with TRBJ2-7; D remains ambiguous. Trimming left V 5 bases short and J 5 bases short, with 7 bases between. In germline, CDR1 is DFQATT, CDR2 SNEGSKA (reference sequence). There are 10 residues in the CDR3. DNA for the CDR3: TGCAGTGCTCCCCGTAACGAGCAGTACTTC. It encodes CSAPRNEQYF.

The rearrangement uses TRBV6-1 and TRBJ2-4; 7 nucleotides agree with TRBD2. CDR3 length: 15 amino acids. V trimming: 5 bases; J trimming: 6 bases; junction bases outside the gene matches: 10. Germline V lookup: CDR1 MNHNS, CDR2 SASEGT. CDR3 in DNA: TGTGCCAGCAGTAACCTAGCGGAATCGGGAAACATTCAGTACTTC. Protein product: CASSNLAESGNIQYF.

About this clonotype: The germline gene is not matched at one end of the junction; a read error may be the cause. The V call is TRBV27, the J call TRBJ1-1, with 8 nucleotides matching TRBD1. The CDR3 loop spans 17 amino acids. Germline CDR1 is MNHEY and CDR2 is SMNVEV (reference sequence). CDR3 in amino acids: CDSSPGTGSLKSHGAFF. CDR3 sequence (DNA): TGTGACAGCAGTCCAGGGACAGGAAGTCTTAAAAGTCACGGAGCTTTCTTC.

The chain recombines TRBV28 with TRBJ2-3; 8 positions match TRBD1. CDR3 length: 14 amino acids. Losses at the gene ends were 10 bases for V and 2 bases for J; bases not matched to a gene: 8. In germline, CDR1 is MDHEN, CDR2 SYDVKM. As DNA, the CDR3 is TGTGCCACCAAGGACAGGGTGTTCACAGATACGCAGTATTTT. It specifies CATKDRVFTDTQYF.

The V and J genes are TRBV27 and TRBJ1-1; D uncertain. Germline assignment: CDR1 MNHEY and CDR2 SMNVEV (reference sequence). CDR3 size: 15 residues. V shed 5 bases and J shed 0 bases, with 13 bases lying between them. This chain's CDR3 is CASSIGVNLNTEAFF. As DNA, the CDR3 is TGTGCCAGCAGTATAGGCGTAAACCTGAACACTGAAGCTTTCTTT.

In this sample, this clonotype turned up many times. V usage is TRBV7-2 and J usage is TRBJ1-2, with D possibly being TRBD1 (5 bases). Per the germline V gene, CDR1 is SGHTA and CDR2 is FQGNSA. The CDR3 extends over 13 amino acids. Trimming shortened V by 2 bases and J by 6 bases, and 10 bases separated the two germline ends. The CDR3 region is CASSLSREDGYTF. The CDR3 DNA reads as TGTGCCAGCAGCTTAAGCAGGGAAGATGGCTACACCTTC.

This clonotype appeared once. V is TRBV11-2 and J is TRBJ1-1, with 7 nucleotides matching TRBD1. CDR3 length: 12 amino acids. CDR1 SGHAT and CDR2 FQNNGV come from the germline V gene. V gave up 8 bases and J gave up 1 base; unmatched junction bases: 1. DNA for the CDR3: TGTGCCAGCGGACAGGAGAACACTGAAGCTTTCTTT. Translating it yields CASGQENTEAFF.

The sample holds a few counts of this clonotype. The chain combines TRBV28 with TRBJ1-2; D gene unclear. CDR3 length: 14 residues. Germline-derived CDR1 and CDR2 are MDHEN and SYDVKM. V lost 2 bases and J lost 0, with 7 bases in between. The CDR3 here is CASSLIAANYGYTF. DNA of the CDR3: TGTGCCAGCAGTTTAATAGCTGCTAACTATGGCTACACCTTC.

To note about this clonotype: A read error may explain this, as a much larger clone is one base away. The rearrangement joins TRBV11-1 to TRBJ2-7; possible D gene TRBD1, 6 bases. V was shortened by 1 base and J by 6 bases, with 13 bases between the two germline ends. The CDR3 runs to 14 residues. The germline CDR1 and CDR2 sequences are SGHAT and FQDESV (reference sequence). CDR3: CASSLDIGGGEQYF. The CDR3 DNA is TGTGCCAGCAGCTTAGACATTGGGGGCGGCGAGCAGTACTTC. Supplemented by reference TRBV11-1 and TRBJ2-7, the full variable domain reads EAEVAQSPRYKITEKSQAVAFWCDPISGHATLYWYRQILGQGPELLVQFQDESVVDDSQLPKDRFSAERLKGVDSTLKIQPAELGDSAMYLCASSLDIGGGEQYFGPGTRLTVT.

This chain joins TRBV7-3 and TRBJ2-5; no definite D call. Trimming took off 6 bases at V and 2 bases at J, with 10 bases between the two ends. Per germline, CDR1 SGHTA and CDR2 FQGTGA. The CDR3 sequence is 13 residues long. In DNA, the CDR3 is TGTGCCAGCAGGTTACAACTACAAGAGACCCAGTACTTC. Translating gives CASRLQLQETQYF.

This clonotype was seen at least ten times. The V call is TRBV28, the J call TRBJ1-2; 7 bases line up with TRBD1. Per the germline V gene, CDR1 is MDHEN and CDR2 is SYDVKM. V dropped 6 bases and J dropped 5; count of bases not matched to a gene: 21. The length of the CDR3 is 18 residues. CDR3 in amino acids: CASSPSRAGGGTGYGYTF. The CDR3 DNA reads TGTGCCAGCAGCCCATCGCGGGCAGGGGGGGGCACGGGGTATGGCTACACCTTC.

Only a few counts were recorded for this clonotype. The J gene is TRBJ2-1, the V gene TRBV20-1; the D gene is possibly TRBD1 (5 bases). This CDR3 has 10 residues. The germline gives CDR1 DFQATT, CDR2 SNEGSKA (reference sequence). The CDR3 DNA follows: TGCAGGGGGCTAGGGAATGAGCAGTTCTTC. Amino acids: CRGLGNEQFF.

On this clonotype itself: Sequence at one end of the junction differs from germline and may be a read error. This chain uses TRBV19 with TRBJ2-5; 12 bases fit TRBD2. The V gene's germline CDR1 is LNHDA and CDR2 SQIVND (reference sequence). The CDR3 is 15 residues long. The CDR3 sequence is CASRSGTSGLETRYF. CDR3 sequence (DNA): TGTGCCAGTAGATCCGGGACTAGCGGGCTTGAGACCCGGTACTTC.

This clonotype has only one observation. An end of the junction differs from the germline gene, which may be a read error. The CDR3 reads CGASGLRSGNTIYF. Written as DNA, the CDR3 is TGCGGTGCTAGTGGACTGCGCTCTGGAAACACCATATATTTT. The V call is TRBV20-1, the J call TRBJ1-3; D is uncertain. CDR1 and CDR2 (germline): DFQATT, SNEGSKA (reference sequence). The CDR3 runs to 14 residues.

This rearrangement joins TRBV11-2 to TRBJ2-2; D is possibly TRBD1 (5 bases). The V end lost 2 bases, the J end lost 5 bases, and 12 bases lay between the germline ends. This CDR3 spans 15 amino acids. CDR1 SGHAT and CDR2 FQNNGV come from the germline V gene. CDR3 protein: CASSLFAQGTGELFF. The CDR3 DNA reads TGTGCCAGCAGCTTATTCGCTCAGGGTACCGGGGAGCTGTTTTTT.

This chain connects TRBV6-6 to TRBJ2-1; D unresolved. The CDR3 covers 13 residues. Germline V gives CDR1 MNHNY, CDR2 SVGAGI (reference sequence). Trimming stripped 2 bases from V and 4 bases from J, with 6 bases between. In nucleotides, the CDR3 is TGTGCCAGCAGTTACGTCAGATACAATGAGCAGTTCTTC. As protein: CASSYVRYNEQFF.

In its sample, this clonotype was seen once. This chain links TRBV27 with TRBJ2-1; D is unclear. The CDR3 has 13 amino acids. V was trimmed by 3 bases and J by 9 bases, leaving 12 bases between them. Germline CDR1 is MNHEY and CDR2 is SMNVEV (reference sequence). CDR3 amino acids: CASSFDSGAEQFF. Here the CDR3 DNA reads TGTGCCAGCAGTTTCGACTCAGGCGCTGAGCAGTTCTTC.

The chain employs TRBV7-2 and TRBJ2-1; D is possibly TRBD1 (6 bases). CDR3 length: 13 residues. V was pared by 5 bases and J by 4 bases, with 9 bases between. The V gene's germline CDR1 is SGHTA and CDR2 FQGNSA. The CDR3 protein is CASSGQRYNEQFF. CDR3 nucleotide sequence: TGTGCCAGCAGCGGACAGCGTTACAATGAGCAGTTCTTC.

The chain uses TRBV25-1 and TRBJ1-6, with a possible D match to TRBD1 (5 bases). Trimming left V 2 bases short and J 8 bases short, with 10 bases between. The CDR3 totals 14 residues. Germline V lookup: CDR1 MGHDK, CDR2 SYGVNS. The CDR3 here is CASSEMWGDSPLHF. DNA of the CDR3: TGTGCCAGCAGTGAAATGTGGGGGGATTCACCCCTCCACTTT.

The J gene is TRBJ1-3, the V gene TRBV30; D is ambiguous. Germline CDR1 and CDR2: GTSNPN and SVGIG (reference sequence). The length of the CDR3 is 13 residues. Trimming removed 7 bases at V and 0 bases at J, with 10 bases between. The CDR3 DNA reads TGTGCCTCAGATTGGGGCTCTGGAAACACCATATATTTT. Residues: CASDWGSGNTIYF.

The rearrangement uses TRBV7-2 and TRBJ1-1, with D maybe TRBD1 (5 bases). Trimming removed 1 base from V and 7 bases from J, with 10 bases in between. CDR1 is SGHTA and CDR2 is FQGNSA in the germline V gene. This CDR3 comprises 13 residues. The chain's CDR3 is CASSLDFDSEAFF. Here the CDR3 DNA reads TGTGCCAGCAGCTTAGATTTTGACAGTGAAGCTTTCTTT.

This chain connects TRBV6-6 to TRBJ2-4; no firm D call. Germline V gene lookup returns CDR1 MNHNY and CDR2 SVGAGI (reference sequence). Trimming removed 2 bases from V and 4 bases from J, with 12 bases in between. This CDR3 has 15 residues. CDR3 in amino acids: CASSYGNNTKNIQYF. Here the CDR3 DNA reads TGTGCCAGCAGTTACGGGAACAACACTAAAAACATTCAGTACTTC.

This clonotype occurred a few times. This rearrangement joins TRBV7-2 to TRBJ2-3; D might be TRBD1 or TRBD2, each matching 6 bases. Germline values: CDR1 SGHTA, CDR2 FQGNSA. Trimming pared 1 base from V and 1 base from J, leaving 9 bases between. CDR3 size: 15 residues. Here the CDR3 DNA reads TGTGCCAGCAGCTTAGTTCGGGGGCGCACAGATACGCAGTATTTT. This sequence encodes CASSLVRGRTDTQYF.

As to this clonotype: It may be a read error: a sequence one base away is much more abundant. The J gene is TRBJ2-2, the V gene TRBV10-2; 7 nucleotides agree with TRBD2. CDR3 size: 13 residues. CDR1 and CDR2 from the germline V gene are WSHSY and SAAADI. Unmatched junction bases numbered 8, after V lost 11 bases and J lost 5 bases. In nucleotides, the CDR3 is TGCGCCGTTCCGGGACTAAGAACCGGGGAGCTGTTTTTT. Its protein product is CAVPGLRTGELFF.

The chain carries TRBV20-1 and TRBJ2-7; 10 bases match TRBD2. The CDR3 is 20 residues long. V shed 0 bases and J 4 bases; nucleotides not matched to a gene: 21. The V gene's germline CDR1 is DFQATT and CDR2 SNEGSKA (reference sequence). The CDR3 sequence: CSARDESPKLSGRAVYEQYF. The CDR3 DNA sequence: TGCAGTGCTAGAGATGAGTCCCCTAAACTGAGCGGGAGGGCAGTGTACGAGCAGTACTTC.

This chain joins TRBV6-2 or TRBV6-3 and TRBJ2-7; weak D call: TRBD2 (5 bases). This CDR3 spans 13 amino acids. The germline V gene has CDR1 MNHEY and CDR2 SVGEGT. V dropped 8 bases and J dropped 2 bases, with 13 bases sitting between them. CDR3 DNA: TGTGCCAGCGGACGACCGGGGACCTACGAGCAGTACTTC. It specifies CASGRPGTYEQYF.

The V gene is TRBV28, the J gene TRBJ1-5; D ambiguous. Germline V gives CDR1 MDHEN, CDR2 SYDVKM. V lost 6 bases to trimming and J lost 4 bases, with 10 bases between them. The CDR3 loop spans 13 amino acids. The CDR3 loop reads CASSLTGNQPQHF. The CDR3 DNA reads TGTGCCAGCAGCCTAACGGGAAATCAGCCCCAGCATTTT.